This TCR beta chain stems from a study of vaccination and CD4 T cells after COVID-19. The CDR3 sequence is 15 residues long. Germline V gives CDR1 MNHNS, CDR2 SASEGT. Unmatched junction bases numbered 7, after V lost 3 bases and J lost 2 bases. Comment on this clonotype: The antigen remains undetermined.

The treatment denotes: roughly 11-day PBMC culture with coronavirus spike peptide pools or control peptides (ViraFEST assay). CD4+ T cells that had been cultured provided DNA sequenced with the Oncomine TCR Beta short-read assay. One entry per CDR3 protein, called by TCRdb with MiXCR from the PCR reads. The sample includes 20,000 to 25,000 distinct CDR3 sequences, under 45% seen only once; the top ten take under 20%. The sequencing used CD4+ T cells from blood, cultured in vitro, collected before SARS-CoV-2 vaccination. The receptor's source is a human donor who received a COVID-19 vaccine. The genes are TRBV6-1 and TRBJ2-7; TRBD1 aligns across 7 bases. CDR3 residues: CASSDPDRMTYEQYF. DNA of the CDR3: TGTGCCAGCAGTGACCCGGACAGGATGACCTACGAGCAGTACTTC.